This paragraph reports one TCR beta chain. Antigen unknown. This sample is drawn from a study of shared clonotypes between healthy human individuals. About the study: In total, the donors were two women and a few men aged 18 to 49.

General observations from the study: Sampling covered blood only; tissue repertoires likely differ. Of the naive CD4 clonotypes, approximately 5% were shared across a few donors.

This table comes from immunoSEQ multiplex PCR, and its TCRdb copy is limited to in-frame clones, with some not included. This table holds some 1,400,000 clones, more than 95% found once. Sequenced material: naive CD4+ T cells sorted from blood. Subset specified: CD45RA+ positively selected. The source is a man aged 25 to 40 in good health.

The CDR3 sequence is CASSLYRRNEKLFF. In DNA form, the CDR3 reads TGTGCCAGCAGTTTATACAGGAGGAATGAAAAACTGTTTTTT. The chain carries TRBV28 and TRBJ1-4; maybe TRBD1 (5 bases). V was cut by 1 base and J by 5 bases, with 8 bases left in between. Looked up from germline, CDR1 is MDHEN and CDR2 is SYDVKM. The CDR3 has 14 residues.